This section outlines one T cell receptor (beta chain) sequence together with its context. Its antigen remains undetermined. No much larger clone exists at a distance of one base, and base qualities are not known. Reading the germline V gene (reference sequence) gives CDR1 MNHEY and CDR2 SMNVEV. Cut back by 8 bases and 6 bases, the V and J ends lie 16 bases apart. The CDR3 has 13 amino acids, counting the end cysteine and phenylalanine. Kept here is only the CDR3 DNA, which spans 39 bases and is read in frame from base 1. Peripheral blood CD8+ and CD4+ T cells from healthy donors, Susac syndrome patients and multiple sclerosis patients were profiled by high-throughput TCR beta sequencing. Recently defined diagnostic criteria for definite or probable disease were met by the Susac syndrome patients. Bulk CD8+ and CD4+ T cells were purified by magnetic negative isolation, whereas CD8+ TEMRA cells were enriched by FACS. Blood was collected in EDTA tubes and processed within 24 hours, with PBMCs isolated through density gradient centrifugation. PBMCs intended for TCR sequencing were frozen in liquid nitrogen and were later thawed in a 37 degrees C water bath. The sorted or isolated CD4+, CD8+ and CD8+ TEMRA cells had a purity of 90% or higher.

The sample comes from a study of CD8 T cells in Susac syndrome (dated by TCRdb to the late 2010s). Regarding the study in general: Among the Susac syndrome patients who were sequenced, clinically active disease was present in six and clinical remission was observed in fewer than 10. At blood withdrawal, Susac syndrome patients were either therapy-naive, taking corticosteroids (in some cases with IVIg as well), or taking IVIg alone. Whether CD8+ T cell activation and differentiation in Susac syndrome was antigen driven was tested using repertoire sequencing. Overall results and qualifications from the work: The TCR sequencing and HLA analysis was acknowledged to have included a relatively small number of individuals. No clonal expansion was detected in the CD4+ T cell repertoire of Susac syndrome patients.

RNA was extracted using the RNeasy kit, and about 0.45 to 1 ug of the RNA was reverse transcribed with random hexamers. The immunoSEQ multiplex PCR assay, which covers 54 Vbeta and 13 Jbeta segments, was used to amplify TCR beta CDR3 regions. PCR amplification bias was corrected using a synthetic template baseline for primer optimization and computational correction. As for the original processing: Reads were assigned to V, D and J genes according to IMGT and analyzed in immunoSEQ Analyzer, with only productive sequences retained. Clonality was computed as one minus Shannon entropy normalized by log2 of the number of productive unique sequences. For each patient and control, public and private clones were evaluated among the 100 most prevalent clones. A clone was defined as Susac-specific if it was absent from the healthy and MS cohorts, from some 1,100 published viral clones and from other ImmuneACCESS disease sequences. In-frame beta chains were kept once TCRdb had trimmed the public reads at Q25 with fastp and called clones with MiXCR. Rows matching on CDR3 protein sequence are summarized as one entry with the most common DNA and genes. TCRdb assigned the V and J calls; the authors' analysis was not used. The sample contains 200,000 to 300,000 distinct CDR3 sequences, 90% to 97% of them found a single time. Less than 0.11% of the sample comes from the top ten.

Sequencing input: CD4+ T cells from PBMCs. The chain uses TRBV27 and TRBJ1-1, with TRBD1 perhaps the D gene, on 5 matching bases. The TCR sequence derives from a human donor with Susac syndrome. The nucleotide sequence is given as TGTGCCAGCCGCGGGGGGGGAGGATCTGAAGCTTTCTTT. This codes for CASRGGGGSEAFF.